A single sample is the source of the 27 T cell receptor beta chains below, sequenced in a study of technical replicates of blood from several donors (dated by TCRdb to about 2017). Libraries came from the immunoSEQ multiplex PCR assay. TCRdb re-hosts the immuneACCESS table, in-frame sequences only. Its copies lack some clones; in the studies checked, an unresolved V gene accounts for under half of them, and the cause for the rest is not known. In this sample the table shows about 82,000 clones, 96% of which occur a single time. Of the sample, approximately 0.4% is held by the ten largest clones. Input material: T cells isolated from PBMCs. Receptor source: a human donor in good health.

The CDR3 coding sequence is TGTGCCAGTAGGAGGGAGAGGAGAGAGACCCAGTACTTC. Encoded protein: CASRRERRETQYF. V gene TRBV19 combines with J gene TRBJ2-5; D perhaps matches TRBD2 (5 bases). The V gene's germline CDR1 is LNHDA and CDR2 SQIVND (reference sequence). Deletions cut 6 bases from V and 4 bases from J, with 12 bases between. This CDR3 has 13 residues.

The chain recombines TRBV5-1 with TRBJ1-1; D unclear. Germline V gene sequence: CDR1 SGHRS, CDR2 YFSETQ. Trimming pared 0 bases from V and 10 bases from J, leaving 10 bases between. The CDR3 covers 12 residues. CDR3 loop: CASSLEGLVAFF. The DNA for the CDR3 is TGCGCCAGCAGCTTGGAAGGTCTAGTAGCTTTCTTT.

The V call is TRBV30, the J call TRBJ2-7; TRBD2 matches at 8 bases. Germline V gene sequence: CDR1 GTSNPN, CDR2 SVGIG (reference sequence). After removal of 6 bases from V and 5 bases from J, the junction contained 9 bases not matched to a gene. This CDR3 is 13 amino acids long. The CDR3 here is CACPSGGSHEQYF. DNA for the CDR3: TGTGCCTGTCCATCGGGAGGGTCCCACGAGCAGTACTTC.

The chain recombines TRBV6-5 with TRBJ1-5, with D possibly being TRBD1 (6 bases). The CDR3 is made up of 15 amino acids. The germline CDR1 and CDR2 sequences are MNHEY and SVGAGI. V was cut by 6 bases and J by 1 base, with 13 bases left in between. The CDR3 sequence is CASSKIRGSNQPQHF. For the CDR3, the DNA is TGTGCCAGCAGCAAAATCAGGGGAAGCAATCAGCCCCAGCATTTT.

The rearrangement uses TRBV5-1 and TRBJ2-5; 10 bases agree with TRBD1. Germline V gives CDR1 SGHRS, CDR2 YFSETQ. This CDR3 region has 15 residues. V lost 0 bases to trimming and J lost 3 bases; unmatched junction nucleotides: 2. The CDR3 bases are TGCGCCAGCAGCTTGGCCGGGACAGGGGAAGAGACCCAGTACTTC. It encodes CASSLAGTGEETQYF.

The chain couples TRBV7-3 to TRBJ2-3; TRBD2 matches 7 bases. J gave up 1 base and V 5 bases, and 6 bases lay outside the gene matches. The germline CDR1 and CDR2 sequences are SGHTA and FQGTGA. The CDR3 runs 15 residues. CDR3 sequence (DNA): TGTGCCAGCAGCAGCGAAGCGGGACGCACAGATACGCAGTATTTT. As protein: CASSSEAGRTDTQYF.

Here the CDR3 DNA reads TGTGCCACCCGGGACTGGGACCAAGAGACCCAGTACTTC. It is translated as CATRDWDQETQYF. This chain uses TRBV10-3 with TRBJ2-5; D might be TRBD2 (6 bases). V gave up 10 bases and J gave up 0 bases, with 12 bases separating them. From germline, CDR1 is ENHRY and CDR2 SYGVKD. The CDR3 spans 13 residues.

This clone is a singleton in its sample. This chain joins TRBV30 and TRBJ1-1, with a possible D match to TRBD1 (6 bases). Trimming removed 4 bases at V and 3 bases at J, with 12 bases between. CDR1 GTSNPN and CDR2 SVGIG come from the germline V gene (reference sequence). This CDR3 spans 13 amino acids. CDR3 residues: CAWTRGQYTEAFF. The DNA of the CDR3 is TGTGCCTGGACCCGAGGACAGTACACTGAAGCTTTCTTT.

The chain's CDR3 is CASSQYQETQYF. The DNA for the CDR3 is TGTGCCAGCAGCCAGTACCAAGAGACCCAGTACTTC. This chain links TRBV5-4 with TRBJ2-5, with D hard to call. Germline CDR1 reads SGHNT; CDR2 reads YYREEE (reference sequence). The CDR3 has 12 residues. V lost 4 bases and J 0 bases, leaving 4 bases between the germline ends.

The chain recombines TRBV19 with TRBJ2-6; TRBD2 agrees at 8 bases. The CDR3 is 18 residues long. V lost 0 bases to trimming and J lost 4 bases; unmatched junction nucleotides: 8. The germline V gene has CDR1 LNHDA and CDR2 SQIVND (reference sequence). The CDR3 sequence: CASSIEGAGVAGANVLTF. The CDR3 region has the DNA TGTGCCAGTAGTATAGAAGGAGCGGGAGTTGCCGGGGCCAACGTCCTGACTTTC.

The genes are TRBV28 and TRBJ1-1, with a possible D match to TRBD1 (5 bases). With 3 bases removed from V and 1 base from J, the gap between germline ends came to 6 bases. The CDR3 extends over 13 amino acids. Germline-derived CDR1 and CDR2 are MDHEN and SYDVKM. CDR3 protein: CASSLTANTEAFF. As DNA, the CDR3 is TGTGCCAGCAGTTTGACAGCGAACACTGAAGCTTTCTTT.

The chain recombines TRBV9 with TRBJ2-1; TRBD2 might be the D (5 bases). The germline CDR1 and CDR2 sequences are SGDLS and YYNGEE. There are 15 residues in the CDR3. The ends were cut back, 0 bases at V and 8 bases at J, with 15 bases in the middle. The CDR3 spells CASSVGLGRGYEQFF. CDR3 sequence (DNA): TGTGCCAGCAGCGTAGGCCTCGGGCGAGGGTATGAGCAGTTCTTC.

V and J are TRBV10-3 and TRBJ1-5; D gene unclear. The CDR3 spans 14 residues. CDR1 and CDR2 from the germline V gene are ENHRY and SYGVKD. V lost 2 bases and J 1 base, leaving 6 bases between the germline ends. Here the CDR3 DNA reads TGTGCCATCAGTGAGCGGGGAAGCAATCAGCCCCAGCATTTT. Translation gives CAISERGSNQPQHF.

The J gene is TRBJ2-7, the V gene TRBV7-2; 10 nucleotides align to TRBD1. The CDR3 sequence is 15 residues long. Germline V gene data show CDR1 as SGHTA and CDR2 as FQGNSA. The V and J ends lost 0 bases and 6 bases, in that order; junction bases with no gene match: 5. CDR3 loop: CASSLAGQGIGEQYF. The CDR3 DNA sequence: TGTGCCAGCAGCTTAGCGGGACAGGGGATTGGCGAGCAGTACTTC.

The chain uses TRBV6-4 and TRBJ1-5; the D is unclear. There are 13 residues in the CDR3. Per the germline V gene, CDR1 is MRHNA and CDR2 is SNTAGT. V was clipped by 3 bases and J by 1 base, with 4 bases between them. CDR3 nucleotide sequence: TGTGCCAGCAGTGAACAGAGCAATCAGCCCCAGCATTTT. Encoded protein: CASSEQSNQPQHF.

This clone was seen only once. This chain uses TRBV14 with TRBJ2-3, with a possible D match to TRBD2 (5 bases). Between the trimmed V and J ends, which lost 4 bases and 2 bases, there was a span of 10 bases. The V gene's germline CDR1 is SGHDN and CDR2 FVKESK. The CDR3 is 14 amino acids. CDR3 DNA sequence: TGTGCCAGCAGCCGGGAGCGGTCCACAGATACGCAGTATTTT. Translated: CASSRERSTDTQYF.

V gene TRBV30 combines with J gene TRBJ2-3; D remains unclear. The CDR3 length is 16 residues. Germline values: CDR1 GTSNPN, CDR2 SVGIG (reference sequence). The V gene lost 3 bases and the J gene lost 0 bases, with 16 bases spanning the gap. The DNA for the CDR3 is TGTGCCTGGAGCCCAGACATCCCCCCAAGCACAGATACGCAGTATTTT. Protein: CAWSPDIPPSTDTQYF.

V is TRBV25-1 and J is TRBJ2-1; no definite D call. CDR3 length equals 14 residues. The ends were cut back, 3 bases at V and 1 base at J, with 7 bases in the middle. Germline CDR1 is MGHDK and CDR2 is SYGVNS. The CDR3: CASSDSISYNEQFF. DNA for the CDR3: TGTGCCAGCAGTGACAGTATTTCCTACAATGAGCAGTTCTTC.

V is TRBV27 and J is TRBJ2-7; no clear D. This CDR3 comprises 13 residues. Trimming shortened V by 3 bases and J by 4 bases, and 10 bases separated the two germline ends. CDR1 and CDR2 from the germline V gene are MNHEY and SMNVEV (reference sequence). CDR3 loop: CASSFSSTYEQYF. DNA for the CDR3: TGTGCCAGCAGTTTTAGTTCCACTTACGAGCAGTACTTC.

J is TRBJ1-5 and V is TRBV27; D is unresolved. The CDR3 spans 13 residues. Trimming removed 3 bases at V and 7 bases at J, with 10 bases between. CDR1 and CDR2 from the germline V gene are MNHEY and SMNVEV (reference sequence). The CDR3 loop is CASSFGEGQPQHF. The CDR3 nucleotides are TGTGCCAGCAGTTTCGGTGAGGGCCAGCCCCAGCATTTT.

The J gene is TRBJ2-1, the V gene TRBV2; weak D call: TRBD2 (5 bases). Germline CDR1 is SNHLY and CDR2 is FYNNEI. The CDR3 covers 14 residues. V gave up 8 bases and J gave up 5 bases, with 16 bases separating them. CDR3 amino acids: CASYILAVHNEQFF. CDR3 DNA sequence: TGTGCCAGCTATATCCTAGCCGTCCACAATGAGCAGTTCTTC. Variable domain in full (rest from reference TRBV2 and TRBJ2-1): EPEVTQTPSHQVTQMGQEVILRCVPISNHLYFYWYRQILGQKVEFLVSFYNNEISEKSEIFDDQFSVERPDGSNFTLKIRSTKLEDSAMYFCASYILAVHNEQFFGPGTRLTVL.

This sequence joins TRBV7-3 and TRBJ1-1; D is undetermined. Germline-derived CDR1 and CDR2 are SGHTA and FQGTGA. Deletions cut 1 base from V and 3 bases from J, with 6 bases between. The CDR3 has 13 residues. CDR3 in DNA: TGTGCCAGCAGCTTAAGCGATTACACTGAAGCTTTCTTT. This translates into CASSLSDYTEAFF.

The chain links TRBV9 to TRBJ1-1, with D possibly being TRBD1 (5 bases). Germline V gene data show CDR1 as SGDLS and CDR2 as YYNGEE. The CDR3 length is 15 residues. Trimming left V 0 bases short and J 0 bases short, with 9 bases between. In DNA form, the CDR3 reads TGTGCCAGCAGCGTAGCTGGGGCCATGAACACTGAAGCTTTCTTT. This gives the protein CASSVAGAMNTEAFF.

V is TRBV18 and J is TRBJ2-1, with 13 nucleotides matching TRBD2. CDR1 is KGHSH, CDR2 LQKENI, per germline. The CDR3 length is 15 residues. V shed 3 bases, J shed 7 bases, and the junction held 3 bases outside the gene matches. CDR3 nucleotides: TGTGCCAGCTCACCGACTAGCGGGAGGCTAAATGAGCAGTTCTTC. Translating gives CASSPTSGRLNEQFF.

Note on this clone: A read error may produce the germline difference seen at one junction end. Within the sample, other DNA sequences also encode this same CDR3. The rearrangement links TRBV5-1 to TRBJ1-1; tentatively, D is TRBD1 (5 bases). This CDR3 contains 13 residues. CDR1 and CDR2 from the germline V gene are SGHRS and YFSETQ. The CDR3 coding sequence is TGTGCCAGCAGCTTACAGGAGAACACTGAAGCTTTCTTT. It translates to CASSLQENTEAFF.

The chain combines TRBV7-9 with TRBJ2-7, with 13 bases aligning to TRBD2. Trimming cost V 5 bases and J 3 bases; bases outside gene matches: 10. CDR3 length: 17 amino acids. Germline V gives CDR1 SEHNR, CDR2 FQNEAQ (reference sequence). The CDR3 loop is CASSPLGLAGVNYEQYF. The CDR3 DNA reads TGTGCCAGCAGCCCCCTCGGACTAGCGGGAGTGAACTACGAGCAGTACTTC.

The chain recombines TRBV7-3 with TRBJ2-3; TRBD1 matches at 8 bases. Germline trimming cut 5 bases from V and 9 bases from J; bases unmatched to any gene: 7. The CDR3 loop spans 13 amino acids. The germline V gene encodes CDR1 SGHTA and CDR2 FQGTGA. CDR3: CASSPNTGGTQYF. The CDR3 bases are TGTGCCAGCAGCCCCAATACAGGGGGGACGCAGTATTTT.